Listed below are T cell receptor beta chains from one sample, sequenced in a study of blood T cells in healthy people across ages. TCRdb fed the 5' RACE reads into MiXCR, producing one record per CDR3 protein. The profile shows 780,000 or so distinct CDR3 sequences, about 25% of them singletons. This sample was also put to use in a study of T cells of mothers and their children.

Sequenced sample: blood. Every receptor here comes from a boy younger than 18 in good health. Both conserved end residues are part of each CDR3. D genes are given only for firm matches. Size tells how often a clone was seen (once, few, many) or the class of an expanded clone, and some rows leave it out.

V gene: TRBV28; CDR3 length: 17; D gene: TRBD2; J gene: TRBJ2-1; clone size: once; CDR3 protein: CASSPPRPGGLIGEQFF; CDR3 DNA: TGTGCCAGCAGTCCCCCACGCCCGGGGGGTCTTATCGGTGAGCAGTTCTTC
V gene: TRBV5-5; CDR3 length: 12; D gene: NA; J gene: TRBJ1-1; clone size: few; CDR3 protein: CASSLFNTEAFF; CDR3 DNA: TGTGCCAGCAGCTTGTTTAACACTGAAGCTTTCTTT
V gene: TRBV7-2; CDR3 length: 15; D gene: NA; J gene: TRBJ2-4; clone size: few; CDR3 protein: CASSLIWLAKNIQYF; CDR3 DNA: TGTGCCAGCAGCCTTATCTGGTTAGCCAAAAACATTCAGTACTTC
V gene: TRBV7-9; CDR3 length: 15; D gene: TRBD2; J gene: TRBJ2-3; clone size: few; CDR3 protein: CASSSSGISTDTQYF; CDR3 DNA: TGTGCCAGCAGCTCTAGCGGGATTAGCACAGATACGCAGTATTTT
V gene: TRBV20-1; CDR3 length: 14; D gene: NA; J gene: TRBJ1-2; clone size: NA; CDR3 protein: CSASQGGWSYGYTF; CDR3 DNA: TGCAGTGCTTCGCAGGGTGGCTGGAGCTATGGCTACACCTTC
V gene: TRBV7-2; CDR3 length: 15; D gene: TRBD2; J gene: TRBJ2-3; clone size: few; CDR3 protein: CASSLGGGGTDTQYF; CDR3 DNA: TGTGCCAGCAGCTTAGGGGGGGGGGGCACAGATACGCAGTATTTT
V gene: TRBV20-1; CDR3 length: 15; D gene: TRBD2; J gene: TRBJ2-3; clone size: NA; CDR3 protein: CSASQAGDPTDTQYF; CDR3 DNA: TGCAGTGCCAGCCAAGCGGGGGACCCCACAGATACGCAGTATTTT
V gene: TRBV29-1; CDR3 length: 14; D gene: NA; J gene: TRBJ2-7; clone size: NA; CDR3 protein: CSAVGRGGSYEQYF; CDR3 DNA: TGCAGCGCCGTGGGCAGGGGGGGTTCCTACGAGCAGTACTTC
V gene: TRBV14; CDR3 length: 16; D gene: NA; J gene: TRBJ2-7; clone size: NA; CDR3 protein: CASSQPDSLRPYEQYF; CDR3 DNA: TGTGCCAGCAGCCAACCCGACAGCCTTAGGCCCTACGAGCAGTACTTC
V gene: TRBV29-1; CDR3 length: 15; D gene: NA; J gene: TRBJ2-5; clone size: NA; CDR3 protein: CSVENRQADRETQYF; CDR3 DNA: TGCAGCGTTGAAAATCGGCAGGCCGACCGGGAGACCCAGTACTTC
V gene: TRBV6-5; CDR3 length: 18; D gene: TRBD2; J gene: TRBJ2-3; clone size: NA; CDR3 protein: CASSLKIGLAGAGDTQYF; CDR3 DNA: TGTGCCAGCAGTTTGAAAATCGGACTAGCGGGAGCCGGAGATACGCAGTATTTT
V gene: TRBV9; CDR3 length: 17; D gene: TRBD1; J gene: TRBJ2-3; clone size: NA; CDR3 protein: CASSVSRDRGLPDTQYF; CDR3 DNA: TGTGCCAGCAGCGTGTCAAGGGACAGGGGGCTTCCAGATACGCAGTATTTT
V gene: TRBV6-5; CDR3 length: 11; D gene: NA; J gene: TRBJ2-5; clone size: NA; CDR3 protein: CASQQGETQYF; CDR3 DNA: TGTGCCTCTCAGCAGGGAGAGACCCAGTACTTC
V gene: TRBV5-1; CDR3 length: 16; D gene: NA; J gene: TRBJ2-5; clone size: NA; CDR3 protein: CASSPGRQHRYETQYF; CDR3 DNA: TGCGCCAGCAGCCCCGGGCGCCAGCATAGATACGAGACCCAGTACTTC
V gene: TRBV20-1; CDR3 length: 14; D gene: NA; J gene: TRBJ2-7; clone size: few; CDR3 protein: CSANPRDSSYEQYF; CDR3 DNA: TGCAGTGCCAACCCCAGGGATTCCTCCTACGAGCAGTACTTC
V gene: TRBV7-9; CDR3 length: 11; D gene: NA; J gene: TRBJ2-3; clone size: few; CDR3 protein: CASGGADTQYF; CDR3 DNA: TGTGCCAGCGGTGGAGCCGATACGCAGTATTTT
V gene: TRBV5-5; CDR3 length: 16; D gene: NA; J gene: TRBJ1-3; clone size: few; CDR3 protein: CASSLPRTDSGNTIYF; CDR3 DNA: TGTGCCAGCAGCTTGCCCCGGACCGATTCTGGAAACACCATATATTTT
V gene: TRBV15; CDR3 length: 15; D gene: NA; J gene: TRBJ2-7; clone size: few; CDR3 protein: CATSREGRSGHEQYF; CDR3 DNA: TGTGCCACCAGCAGAGAGGGCAGGTCTGGCCACGAGCAGTACTTC
V gene: TRBV6-6; CDR3 length: 12; D gene: NA; J gene: TRBJ2-5; clone size: NA; CDR3 protein: CASEAGGETQYF; CDR3 DNA: TGTGCCAGCGAGGCGGGCGGGGAGACCCAGTACTTC
V gene: TRBV28; CDR3 length: 14; D gene: NA; J gene: TRBJ2-7; clone size: NA; CDR3 protein: CASSLAGRPYEQYF; CDR3 DNA: TGTGCCAGCAGTTTAGCAGGTAGACCCTACGAGCAGTACTTC
V gene: TRBV7-2; CDR3 length: 15; D gene: NA; J gene: TRBJ1-1; clone size: few; CDR3 protein: CASSPLMGARTEAFF; CDR3 DNA: TGTGCCAGCAGCCCCCTAATGGGGGCACGTACTGAAGCTTTCTTT
V gene: TRBV28; CDR3 length: 15; D gene: NA; J gene: TRBJ2-3; clone size: NA; CDR3 protein: CASSLGPTATDTQYF; CDR3 DNA: TGTGCCAGCAGTTTGGGCCCGACAGCGACGGATACGCAGTATTTT
V gene: TRBV28; CDR3 length: 14; D gene: NA; J gene: TRBJ2-3; clone size: NA; CDR3 protein: CASSLRQVTDTQCF; CDR3 DNA: TGTGCCAGCAGTCTTAGACAGGTCACAGATACGCAGTGTTTT
V gene: TRBV9; CDR3 length: 12; D gene: NA; J gene: TRBJ2-5; clone size: NA; CDR3 protein: CASSLTEEIQYF; CDR3 DNA: TGTGCCAGCAGCCTGACAGAGGAGATCCAGTACTTC
V gene: TRBV7-3; CDR3 length: 14; D gene: NA; J gene: TRBJ2-7; clone size: few; CDR3 protein: CASSPTSYSREQYF; CDR3 DNA: TGTGCCAGCAGCCCCACGAGTTATTCCCGCGAGCAGTACTTC
V gene: TRBV5-1; CDR3 length: 13; D gene: TRBD1; J gene: TRBJ2-1; clone size: few; CDR3 protein: CASSPETGQGVFF; CDR3 DNA: TGCGCCAGCAGCCCCGAAACAGGACAGGGGGTGTTCTTC
V gene: TRBV15; CDR3 length: 13; D gene: NA; J gene: TRBJ2-5; clone size: NA; CDR3 protein: CATSSELSGAQYF; CDR3 DNA: TGTGCCACCAGCAGCGAACTGTCCGGGGCCCAGTACTTC
V gene: TRBV5-1; CDR3 length: 16; D gene: TRBD1; J gene: TRBJ1-1; clone size: NA; CDR3 protein: CASSTGQGARNTEAFF; CDR3 DNA: TGCGCCAGCAGCACAGGACAGGGGGCGCGGAACACTGAAGCTTTCTTT
V gene: TRBV10-3; CDR3 length: 14; D gene: TRBD2; J gene: TRBJ2-5; clone size: NA; CDR3 protein: CAISEVLAASTQYF; CDR3 DNA: TGTGCCATCAGTGAGGTACTAGCGGCCAGCACCCAGTACTTC
V gene: TRBV7-2; CDR3 length: 14; D gene: NA; J gene: TRBJ1-2; clone size: few; CDR3 protein: CASSLGDLRGGYTF; CDR3 DNA: TGTGCCAGCAGCTTAGGAGACCTAAGAGGAGGCTACACCTTC
V gene: TRBV20-1; CDR3 length: 16; D gene: TRBD1; J gene: TRBJ2-7; clone size: NA; CDR3 protein: CSARDPGTGSSYEQYF; CDR3 DNA: TGCAGTGCTAGAGACCCCGGGACAGGGAGCTCCTACGAGCAGTACTTC
V gene: TRBV6-4; CDR3 length: 13; D gene: NA; J gene: TRBJ2-5; clone size: NA; CDR3 protein: CASSVGAGETQYF; CDR3 DNA: TGTGCCAGCAGTGTCGGAGCAGGGGAGACCCAGTACTTC
V gene: TRBV5-1; CDR3 length: 14; D gene: NA; J gene: TRBJ1-6; clone size: many; CDR3 protein: CASSLRGSGSPLHF; CDR3 DNA: TGCGCCAGCAGCTTGAGGGGCTCTGGATCACCCCTCCACTTT
V gene: TRBV20-1; CDR3 length: 15; D gene: TRBD2; J gene: TRBJ2-7; clone size: NA; CDR3 protein: CSARMASGTLYEQYF; CDR3 DNA: TGCAGTGCTAGAATGGCTAGCGGGACCCTCTACGAGCAGTACTTC
V gene: TRBV29-1; CDR3 length: 17; D gene: NA; J gene: TRBJ2-7; clone size: NA; CDR3 protein: CSVEVAGGGISSYEQYF; CDR3 DNA: TGCAGCGTTGAAGTCGCCGGCGGAGGGATCAGCTCCTACGAGCAGTACTTC
V gene: TRBV19; CDR3 length: 14; D gene: TRBD1; J gene: TRBJ1-2; clone size: few; CDR3 protein: CASSSWTGRYGYTF; CDR3 DNA: TGTGCCAGTAGTAGCTGGACAGGACGCTATGGCTACACCTTC